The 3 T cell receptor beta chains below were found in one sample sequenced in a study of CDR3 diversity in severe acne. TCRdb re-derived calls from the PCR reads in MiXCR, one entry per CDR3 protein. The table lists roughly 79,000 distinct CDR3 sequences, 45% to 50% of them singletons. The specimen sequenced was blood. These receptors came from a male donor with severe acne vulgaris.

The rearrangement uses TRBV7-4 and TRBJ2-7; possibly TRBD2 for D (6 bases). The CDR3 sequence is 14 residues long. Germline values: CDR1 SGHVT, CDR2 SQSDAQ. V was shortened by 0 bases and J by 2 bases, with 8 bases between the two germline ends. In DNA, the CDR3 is TGTGCCAGCAGCTTAGCTAGCGGAGCCTACGAGCAGTACTTC. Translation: CASSLASGAYEQYF. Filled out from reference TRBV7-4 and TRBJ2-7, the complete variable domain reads GAGVSQSPRYKVAKRGRDVALRCDSISGHVTLYWYRQTLGQGSEVLTYSQSDAQRDKSGRPSGRFSAERPERSVSTLKIQRTEQGDSAVYLCASSLASGAYEQYFGPGTRLTVT.

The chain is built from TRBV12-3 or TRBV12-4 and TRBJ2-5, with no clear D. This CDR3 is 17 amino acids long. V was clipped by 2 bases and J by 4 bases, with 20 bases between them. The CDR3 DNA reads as TGTGCCAGCAGTTTAAGGTTTGGCAGGTTCCCGGGAGAGACCCAGTACTTC. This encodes CASSLRFGRFPGETQYF.

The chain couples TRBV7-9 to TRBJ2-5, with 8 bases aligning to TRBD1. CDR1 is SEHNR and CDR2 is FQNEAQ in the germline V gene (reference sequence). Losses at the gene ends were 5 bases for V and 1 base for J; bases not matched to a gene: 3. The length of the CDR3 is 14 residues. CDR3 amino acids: CASSAGTGQETQYF. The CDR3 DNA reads TGTGCCAGCAGCGCCGGGACAGGCCAAGAGACCCAGTACTTC.